The clone carrying this T cell receptor beta chain was seen at least ten times. The CDR3 sequence is 12 residues long. With 8 bases removed from V and 2 bases from J, the gap between germline ends came to 8 bases. CDR1 SNHLY and CDR2 FYNNEI come from the germline V gene. These data belong to a study of regulatory T cells in long-lasting Graves disease. Time point reported: newly diagnosed GD, antithyroid drugs for less than 3 months. PBMCs provided the RNA from which the TCR library was made. The TCR beta library used iRepertoire HTBI primers with Arm-PCR amplification of CDR3. TCRdb fed the multiplex PCR reads into MiXCR, producing one record per CDR3 protein. This sample yields 450,000 to 600,000 distinct CDR3 sequences, of which 15% to 20% are seen a single time; 12% belongs to the top ten. The data were also submitted as part of a second study, on T cells in Graves' hyperthyroidism and ophthalmopathy.

This chain connects TRBV2 to TRBJ2-3; TRBD1 might be the D (5 bases). The sample in question was peripheral blood mononuclear cells (PBMCs), obtained at new diagnosis, from a patient treated with antithyroid drugs. This sequence was found in a middle-aged man with Graves disease. DNA for the CDR3: TGTGCCAGCCAGGACAACACAGATACGCAGTATTTT. Protein: CASQDNTDTQYF. The full variable domain, in which reference TRBV2 and TRBJ2-3 provide the parts outside the CDR3, is EPEVTQTPSHQVTQMGQEVILRCVPISNHLYFYWYRQILGQKVEFLVSFYNNEISEKSEIFDDQFSVERPDGSNFTLKIRSTKLEDSAMYFCASQDNTDTQYFGPGTRLTVL.